These 13 T cell receptor beta chains originate from one sample sequenced in a study of blood T cells in healthy people across ages. PCR was performed a second time for about 7 to 12 cycles using a sample-barcoded 5' primer and a J-beta primer mix. TCRdb reprocessed the 5' RACE reads via MiXCR and lists one record per CDR3 protein. The table lists more than 1 million distinct CDR3 sequences, less than 50% of them singletons, with 15% to 20% in the top ten. The sequenced sample was blood. The origin of the receptors is a woman in her fifties or sixties in good health.

The chain recombines TRBV12-5 with TRBJ2-5, with TRBD2 matching over 7 bases. The J call is in doubt because the DNA end fits TRBJ2-7 better. The CDR3 extends over 13 amino acids. Germline values: CDR1 LGHNT, CDR2 FRNRAP. The CDR3, as DNA: TGTGCTAGTGGTGTGGGAGGGAGCGACGAGCAGTACTTC. Protein product: CASGVGGSDEQYF.

The chain combines TRBV28 with TRBJ2-5; D might be TRBD1 (9 bases). From germline, CDR1 is MDHEN and CDR2 SYDVKM. CDR3 length equals 17 residues. Trimming removed 4 bases from V and 4 bases from J, with 22 bases in between. The DNA for the CDR3 is TGTGCCAGCAGTTGGACAGGGGCCCGGGAGGGCCGAGAGACCCAGTACTTC. Residues: CASSWTGAREGRETQYF.

A single count supports this clonotype. The V and J genes are TRBV12-3 or TRBV12-4 and TRBJ2-1; 11 nucleotides agree with TRBD2. CDR3 length: 19 amino acids. The J segment lost 3 bases and the V segment lost 3 bases, leaving 13 bases of the junction unmatched. CDR3 nucleotides: TGTGCCAGCAGTTTTTATGGATGGACCGGGACTAGCGGCTACAATGAGCAGTTCTTC. It encodes CASSFYGWTGTSGYNEQFF.

This clonotype has a handful of counts. The genes are TRBV4-1 and TRBJ2-7, with D unclear. The CDR3 is 15 residues long. The V end was cut by 6 bases, the J end by 1 base, with 16 bases between. Per germline, CDR1 MGHRA and CDR2 YSYEKL. CDR3 in amino acids: CASSRVGDGSYEQYF. In nucleotides, the CDR3 is TGCGCCAGCAGTCGAGTGGGCGACGGGTCCTACGAGCAGTACTTC.

The chain has TRBV27 and TRBJ2-1, with D perhaps given as TRBD1 or TRBD2 (5 bases each). Germline CDR1 MNHEY, CDR2 SMNVEV (reference sequence). CDR3 size: 15 residues. V was cut by 5 bases and J by 7 bases, with 18 bases left in between. This CDR3 reads CASSHRRGAGNEQFF. The CDR3 bases are TGTGCCAGCAGTCACCGTCGAGGGGCCGGGAATGAGCAGTTCTTC.

This clonotype has a handful of counts. The chain is built from TRBV10-3 and TRBJ2-3, with D maybe TRBD1 (5 bases). Deletions cut 6 bases from V and 1 base from J, with 8 bases between. CDR3 size: 13 residues. Germline V CDR1 and CDR2: ENHRY, SYGVKD. Here the CDR3 DNA reads TGTGCCATCAGGACACAGGGCACAGATACGCAGTATTTT. This sequence encodes CAIRTQGTDTQYF.

This clonotype was seen a few times. This chain joins TRBV6-2 or TRBV6-3 and TRBJ2-7, with D perhaps matching TRBD1 (6 bases). This CDR3 region has 14 residues. CDR1 MNHEY and CDR2 SVGEGT come from the germline V gene. Trimming shortened V by 6 bases and J by 5 bases, and 17 bases separated the two germline ends. The CDR3 is CASSPTGFEDEQYF. The CDR3 DNA sequence: TGTGCCAGCAGCCCTACAGGGTTCGAGGACGAGCAGTACTTC.

The chain carries TRBV6-1 and TRBJ1-4; no reliable D call. Between the trimmed V and J ends, which lost 2 bases and 2 bases, there was a span of 18 bases. This CDR3 is built from 18 residues. Germline CDR1 and CDR2: MNHNS and SASEGT. The CDR3 nucleotides are TGTGCCAGCAGTGAAAAGGGTCAACTCCCGAGGACTAATGAAAAACTGTTTTTT. As protein: CASSEKGQLPRTNEKLFF.

This CDR3 reads CSASPPFGEETQYF. The CDR3 DNA reads TGCAGTGCTAGCCCCCCGTTTGGGGAAGAGACCCAGTACTTC. The gene calls are TRBV20-1 and TRBJ2-5; D gene ambiguous. Germline CDR1 reads DFQATT; CDR2 reads SNEGSKA (reference sequence). The CDR3 extends over 14 amino acids. Trimming pared 3 bases from V and 3 bases from J, leaving 14 bases between.

This clonotype has ten or more counts. The chain couples TRBV20-1 to TRBJ1-2, with unresolved D. V lost 1 base and J lost 2, with 8 bases in between. The CDR3 totals 13 residues. CDR1 and CDR2 from the germline V gene are DFQATT and SNEGSKA (reference sequence). In DNA form, the CDR3 reads TGCAGTGCTAGAGTAGAAAGAAACTATGGCTACACCTTC. Residues: CSARVERNYGYTF.

The chain recombines TRBV15 with TRBJ1-4, with no clear D. Germline assignment: CDR1 LNHNV and CDR2 YYDKDF (reference sequence). The CDR3 consists of 15 residues. V was pared by 1 base and J by 5 bases, with 11 bases between. CDR3 coding DNA: TGTGCCACCAGCAGAGGAGAGTCCTCCAATGAAAAACTGTTTTTT. Translation gives CATSRGESSNEKLFF.

The chain recombines TRBV20-1 with TRBJ2-1; D gene ambiguous. Trimming took 5 bases from V and 5 from J, leaving 7 bases between them. Germline V gene data show CDR1 as DFQATT and CDR2 as SNEGSKA (reference sequence). The CDR3 runs to 11 residues. In nucleotides, the CDR3 is TGCAGTGCTCTCTACAACAATGAGCAGTTCTTC. Amino acids: CSALYNNEQFF.

In its sample, this clonotype was seen a few times. This chain joins TRBV6-1 and TRBJ2-1; D perhaps matches TRBD1 (6 bases). CDR1 is MNHNS and CDR2 is SASEGT in the germline V gene. The CDR3 is made up of 14 amino acids. The V and J ends lost 6 bases and 0 bases respectively, with 9 bases between them. CDR3 nucleotides: TGTGCCAGCAGGCAGGGGAGCTCCTACAATGAGCAGTTCTTC. Protein: CASRQGSSYNEQFF.